This T cell receptor beta chain is from a study of neurological immune-mediated disorders. The cDNA was generated through 5'RACE incorporating 10-nucleotide random UMIs. TCRdb re-called the 5' RACE reads with MiXCR, one entry per CDR3 protein. The sample carries 25,000 to 30,000 distinct CDR3 sequences, more than 6.5% recorded once. Broader study findings: The absence of any CDR3 amino acid sequence shared by expanded clones across subjects suggests that repertoires were private in all groups. Multiple sclerosis, the disease with the least TCR clonal expansion, fell below healthy controls, whereas HTLV-1-associated myelopathy showed the most.

This clonotype was counted ten times or more. Its specificity is not known. The CDR3 is 16 amino acids. Germline V lookup: CDR1 SNHLY, CDR2 FYNNEI. Trimming took 6 bases from V and 2 from J, leaving 20 bases between them. A blood bank in Maryland, USA, provided the volunteers who served as healthy controls. The TCR comes from a woman in her fifties or sixties in good health. Material: PBMCs. This chain joins TRBV2 and TRBJ2-7, with D possibly matching TRBD1 (5 bases). The CDR3 sequence is CASSQHQKTATYEQYF. The CDR3 region has the DNA TGTGCCAGCAGCCAACATCAGAAGACAGCTACCTACGAGCAGTACTTC.